The entry below describes one T cell receptor beta chain. Its antigen is not identified. CDR3 length: 13 amino acids. Germline V gene sequence: CDR1 SGHAT, CDR2 FQNNGV. The ends lost 10 bases at V and 6 bases at J; junction bases unmatched: 11. Time point given: week 23, last vaccination. Alongside topical imiquimod, each dose of vaccine comprised 300 ug of mutant IDH1 20-mer peptide. The data were taken from a study of a mutant IDH1 vaccine in newly diagnosed glioma. Overall study context: First vaccine doses came 4-6 weeks after radiotherapy alone, or with temozolomide cycles. Pretreatment consisted of radiotherapy, temozolomide, or both, with most receiving both. Study conclusions and caveats: Apparently, pseudoprogression bore no relation to changes among the top peripheral T cell clonotypes.

Only in-frame clones appear in the TCRdb table, and some are missing; sequencing was by immunoSEQ multiplex PCR. The sample has around 56,000 clones; 81% are singletons. The material was PBMCs, obtained from a glioma patient whose treatment included an IDH1 peptide vaccine. This chain links TRBV11-2 with TRBJ2-7, with TRBD1 matching 8 bases. This receptor was obtained from a woman aged 40-49 years with glioma. Some clones in this sample may be carry-over from other donors' samples. In nucleotides, the CDR3 is TGTGCCACCACCATGGACAGGGACGTCGAGCAGTACTTC. It specifies CATTMDRDVEQYF.